Below, 30 T cell receptor beta chains from the same sample are listed, as sequenced in a study of regulatory T cells in long-lasting Graves disease. Time point noted: newly diagnosed GD, antithyroid drugs for less than 3 months. The authors made the TCR library using RNA they extracted from PBMCs. CDR3-region Arm-PCR and iRepertoire HTBI primers produced the TCR beta libraries. In TCRdb, the multiplex PCR reads were re-called with MiXCR into one record per CDR3 protein. The data show more than 350,000 distinct CDR3 sequences, about 15% seen once. These sequences were also reported in another study, on T cells in Graves' hyperthyroidism and ophthalmopathy.

The sequenced sample was peripheral blood mononuclear cells (PBMCs), obtained at new diagnosis, from a patient treated with antithyroid drugs. These receptors originate from a woman aged 25 to 39 with Graves disease.

This clonotype was observed at least ten times. The gene calls are TRBV24-1 and TRBJ1-5, with 8 bases fitting TRBD1. This CDR3 region has 16 residues. V lost 3 bases, J lost 0 bases, and 3 bases stayed unmatched. Germline V gene sequence: CDR1 KGHDR, CDR2 SFDVKD. CDR3: CATSDDGQGSNQPQHF. The CDR3 region has the DNA TGTGCCACCAGTGATGACGGACAGGGTAGCAATCAGCCCCAGCATTTT.

This clonotype was seen at least ten times. The genes are TRBV11-3 and TRBJ2-1, with D perhaps TRBD2 (7 bases). CDR3 length: 20 amino acids. The germline CDR1 and CDR2 sequences are SGHNT and YENEEA. Trimming pared 5 bases from V and 4 bases from J, leaving 30 bases between. The CDR3: CASSHWGLADRRGGYNEQFF. CDR3 nucleotide sequence: TGTGCCAGCAGCCACTGGGGGCTAGCGGACCGCCGTGGGGGATACAATGAGCAGTTCTTC.

The table lists this clonotype with many counts. The junction departs from the called germline gene at one end, perhaps through a read error. The chain joins TRBV5-1 to TRBJ2-7; D remains unclear. Looked up from germline, CDR1 is SGHRS and CDR2 is YFSETQ. The CDR3 loop spans 13 amino acids. CDR3 loop: CASSSSYSYEQYF. DNA for the CDR3: TGTGCCAGCAGCTCTTCCTACTCCTACGAGCAGTACTTC.

This clonotype has ten or more counts. This chain links TRBV13 with TRBJ2-1; 11 bases line up with TRBD2. This CDR3 region has 19 residues. Germline V lookup: CDR1 PRHDT, CDR2 FYEKMQ (reference sequence). V gave up 0 bases and J gave up 3 bases; unmatched junction bases: 10. The CDR3 DNA reads as TGTGCCAGCAGCTTAGGAGGACTAGCGGGCCCTCCCGTCTACAATGAGCAGTTCTTC. This codes for CASSLGGLAGPPVYNEQFF.

The CDR3 DNA follows: TGCGCCAGCAGCCAAGAGCGCTCTGGGGCCAACGTCCTGACTTTC. It encodes CASSQERSGANVLTF. The gene calls are TRBV4-1 and TRBJ2-6; D is undetermined. Germline lookup yields CDR1 MGHRA and CDR2 YSYEKL. The CDR3 covers 15 residues. Trimming took 0 bases from V and 0 from J, leaving 3 bases between them.

This clonotype was counted a few times. The chain is built from TRBV5-6 and TRBJ2-1; 7 bases are a match to TRBD2. The CDR3 loop spans 16 amino acids. V lost 2 bases to trimming and J lost 7 bases; unmatched junction nucleotides: 12. Germline V gives CDR1 SGHDT, CDR2 YYEEEE. CDR3 bases: TGTGCCAGCAGCTTTACATCAGGGAGCGGGATTAATGAGCAGTTCTTC. It codes for CASSFTSGSGINEQFF.

Ten or more counts support this clonotype. This chain links TRBV7-2 with TRBJ2-3, with a weak D call TRBD1 (6 bases). The germline gives CDR1 SGHTA, CDR2 FQGNSA. The V and J ends lost 3 bases and 5 bases respectively, with 9 bases between them. The CDR3 runs 13 residues. CDR3 residues: CASSFTGLDTQYF. DNA for the CDR3: TGTGCCAGCAGCTTCACAGGGTTAGATACGCAGTATTTT.

CDR3 amino acids: CASSLGGQTINQPQHF. CDR3 in DNA: TGTGCCAGCAGCTTGGGGGGACAGACTATCAATCAGCCCCAGCATTTT. V gene TRBV5-5 combines with J gene TRBJ1-5; 7 bases agree with TRBD1. The germline CDR1 and CDR2 sequences are SGHKS and YYEKEE (reference sequence). This CDR3 contains 16 residues. V shed 0 bases, J shed 3 bases, and the junction held 6 bases outside the gene matches.

As regards this clonotype: A far larger clone differs by one base, so this is likely a read error. CDR3 amino acids: CASSLNLNTGAFF. The CDR3 bases are TGTGCCAGCAGCTTAAACCTGAACACTGGAGCTTTCTTT. The genes are TRBV7-3 and TRBJ1-1; D remains unclear. Germline CDR1 is SGHTA and CDR2 is FQGTGA. This CDR3 contains 13 residues. Filled out from reference TRBV7-3 and TRBJ1-1, the complete variable domain reads GAGVSQTPSNKVTEKGKYVELRCDPISGHTALYWYRQSLGQGPEFLIYFQGTGAADDSGLPNDRFFAVRPEGSVSTLKIQRTERGDSAVYLCASSLNLNTGAFFGQGTRLTVV.

This clonotype has ten or more counts. The junction and the germline gene differ at one end; a read error may be behind it. This sequence joins TRBV24-1 and TRBJ2-1; 7 nucleotides match TRBD1. Per the germline V gene, CDR1 is KGHDR and CDR2 is SFDVKD. This CDR3 is 14 amino acids long. CDR3 residues: CATSDLDRVDEQFF. CDR3 bases: TGTGCTACCAGTGACCTCGACAGGGTTGATGAGCAGTTCTTC.

This clonotype has at least ten counts. The V gene is TRBV11-2, the J gene TRBJ1-2; perhaps TRBD1 as D (5 bases). The CDR3 consists of 15 residues. In germline, CDR1 is SGHAT, CDR2 FQNNGV. The V gene lost 4 bases and the J gene lost 4 bases, with 16 bases spanning the gap. CDR3 amino acids: CASSSNGGVFYGYTF. The CDR3 nucleotides are TGTGCCAGCAGCTCCAATGGGGGAGTTTTCTATGGCTACACCTTC.

This clonotype was counted ten times or more. The chain couples TRBV27 to TRBJ2-1; D gene uncertain. V lost 2 bases to trimming and J lost 0 bases, with 8 bases between them. This CDR3 contains 15 residues. The germline CDR1 and CDR2 sequences are MNHEY and SMNVEV (reference sequence). The CDR3 loop reads CASSLEASSYNEQFF. The CDR3 DNA reads TGTGCCAGCAGTTTAGAGGCGAGCTCCTACAATGAGCAGTTCTTC.

The chain's CDR3 is CASSVDLWGGPVDEQFF. CDR3 in DNA: TGTGCCAGCAGCGTAGACCTCTGGGGAGGGCCGGTGGATGAGCAGTTCTTC. The rearrangement uses TRBV9 and TRBJ2-1; 7 bases agree with TRBD2. This CDR3 contains 17 residues. Germline trimming cut 0 bases from V and 8 bases from J; bases unmatched to any gene: 14. Germline V lookup: CDR1 SGDLS, CDR2 YYNGEE.

This clonotype was seen only a few times. V is TRBV24-1 and J is TRBJ2-1; maybe TRBD2 (6 bases). V was trimmed by 4 bases and J by 7 bases, leaving 13 bases between them. This CDR3 has 14 amino acids. CDR1 is KGHDR and CDR2 is SFDVKD in the germline V gene. CDR3 nucleotide sequence: TGTGCCACCAGTGACCCCGGGACTTCTAATGAGCAGTTCTTC. This gives the protein CATSDPGTSNEQFF.

The genes are TRBV28 and TRBJ2-7, with D possibly TRBD1 on 5 matching bases. The CDR3 totals 14 residues. Germline CDR1 reads MDHEN; CDR2 reads SYDVKM. Between the trimmed V and J ends, which lost 8 bases and 2 bases, there was a span of 16 bases. CDR3 amino acids: CASGLEVGPYEQYF. CDR3 DNA sequence: TGTGCCAGCGGGCTAGAGGTGGGGCCCTACGAGCAGTACTTC.

The sample holds a few counts of this clonotype. The rearrangement links TRBV7-9 to TRBJ1-5; D might be TRBD1 (5 bases). The CDR3 consists of 15 residues. Germline V gene sequence: CDR1 SEHNR, CDR2 FQNEAQ (reference sequence). Trimming pared 1 base from V and 4 bases from J, leaving 11 bases between. CDR3 protein: CASSLVGVENQPQHF. In DNA form, the CDR3 reads TGTGCCAGCAGCTTAGTGGGGGTCGAGAATCAGCCCCAGCATTTT.

This clonotype showed up just a few times. V and J are TRBV28 and TRBJ2-7, with 7 bases that match TRBD2. The V gene's germline CDR1 is MDHEN and CDR2 SYDVKM. With 7 bases clipped from V and 6 bases from J, the junction kept 12 bases outside the gene matches. The CDR3 covers 14 residues. The CDR3 loop reads CASTTLGEGREQYF. CDR3 sequence (DNA): TGTGCCAGCACTACGTTGGGGGAGGGTCGCGAGCAGTACTTC.

In this sample, this clonotype turned up many times. This rearrangement joins TRBV30 to TRBJ2-1; 10 nucleotides match TRBD1. The better agreement between TRBJ2-5 and the DNA end casts doubt on the J call. Germline-derived CDR1 and CDR2 are GTSNPN and SVGIG (reference sequence). CDR3 size: 16 residues. CDR3 protein: CAWNTGTGDVRETQYF. In DNA form, the CDR3 reads TGTGCCTGGAACACCGGGACAGGGGACGTTCGAGAGACCCAGTACTTC.

This clonotype was observed many times. The J gene is TRBJ1-1, the V gene TRBV20-1; 10 bases map to TRBD1. In germline, CDR1 is DFQATT, CDR2 SNEGSKA (reference sequence). With 0 bases clipped from V and 4 bases from J, the junction kept 11 bases outside the gene matches. CDR3 length: 17 residues. The CDR3 spells CSAREKTVGTGVTEAFF. The CDR3 coding sequence is TGCAGTGCTAGAGAAAAAACGGTTGGGACAGGGGTCACTGAAGCTTTCTTT.

In regard to this clonotype: Only one base separates this from a far larger clonotype, so it likely reflects a read error. This chain joins TRBV2 and TRBJ2-7; 7 bases match TRBD1. The CDR3 spans 13 residues. Germline CDR1 reads SNHLY; CDR2 reads FYNNEI. J lost 7 bases, V lost 11 bases, and 14 bases had no gene match. CDR3 sequence reads: CASKTGIDNEQYF. CDR3 nucleotide sequence: TGTGCCTCGAAGACAGGGATTGACAATGAGCAGTACTTC.

This clonotype occurred a few times. The chain links TRBV4-1 to TRBJ1-1; D gene ambiguous. Trimming removed 2 bases from V and 7 bases from J, with 11 bases in between. This CDR3 spans 13 amino acids. Germline CDR1 reads MGHRA; CDR2 reads YSYEKL. Here the CDR3 reads CASSQRPGSEAFF. As DNA, the CDR3 is TGCGCCAGCAGCCAACGACCAGGAAGTGAAGCTTTCTTT.

As concerns this clonotype: A much larger clone sits a single nucleotide away, making a read error possible. The rearrangement links TRBV7-8 to TRBJ2-3; D gene uncertain. Germline V gene data show CDR1 as SGHVS and CDR2 as FQNEAQ. The CDR3 is 11 residues long. DNA for the CDR3: TGTGCCAGCAGCGGCCCCGATACGCGGTATTTT. This gives the protein CASSGPDTRYF. Using reference TRBV7-8 and TRBJ2-3 for the parts outside the CDR3, the full variable domain is GAGVSQSPRYKVAKRGQDVALRCDPISGHVSLFWYQQALGQGPEFLTYFQNEAQLDKSGLPSDRFFAERPEGSVSTLKIQRTQQEDSAVYLCASSGPDTRYFGPGTRLTVL.

There are many counts of this clonotype. The CDR3 region is CASSAASGMGNEQFF. CDR3 bases: TGCGCCAGCAGTGCGGCTAGCGGGATGGGGAATGAGCAGTTCTTC. The chain joins TRBV10-2 to TRBJ2-1; 9 positions agree with TRBD2. From germline, CDR1 is WSHSY and CDR2 SAAADI. V gave up 4 bases and J gave up 7 bases; unmatched junction bases: 8. The CDR3 runs 15 residues.

Points on this clonotype: The missing conserved phenylalanine or tryptophan at the end of this CDR3 makes a read error likely. No DNA is shown, since the ends of the CDR3 on it are uncertain; the CDR3 is the one TCRdb lists. The chain carries TRBV15 and TRBJ1-4. The CDR3 comprises 9 residues, both ends counted. Germline V gives CDR1 LNHNV, CDR2 YYDKDF (reference sequence). CDR3 sequence: CATSRPFGL.

This clonotype was recorded a few times. V gene TRBV2 combines with J gene TRBJ2-1; D is uncertain. CDR1 is SNHLY, CDR2 FYNNEI, per germline. V shed 1 base and J shed 8 bases, with 3 bases lying between them. The CDR3 runs to 11 residues. CDR3 nucleotides: TGTGCCAGCAGTGAAGGTTATGAGCAGTTCTTC. Translating gives CASSEGYEQFF.

This clonotype was detected many times. The J gene is TRBJ1-5, the V gene TRBV5-6; unclear D gene. Trimming took off 0 bases at V and 4 bases at J, with 8 bases between the two ends. CDR3 length equals 14 residues. Germline V CDR1 and CDR2: SGHDT, YYEEEE. The CDR3 DNA reads TGTGCCAGCAGCTTGGGGACCTCGAATCAGCCCCAGCATTTT. It specifies CASSLGTSNQPQHF.

The gene calls are TRBV28 and TRBJ2-1; no firm D call. The CDR3 contains 16 residues. The germline gives CDR1 MDHEN, CDR2 SYDVKM. Trimming took 4 bases from V and 4 from J, leaving 17 bases between them. The CDR3 DNA follows: TGTGCCAGCAGTTCCATAGGCGTAGGTGGATACAATGAGCAGTTCTTC. Translated, it gives CASSSIGVGGYNEQFF.

This clonotype showed up many times. The chain couples TRBV5-4 to TRBJ2-3, with D uncertain. The CDR3 sequence is 16 residues long. The ends were cut back, 1 base at V and 0 bases at J, with 12 bases in the middle. Germline loops: CDR1 SGHNT, CDR2 YYREEE (reference sequence). The CDR3 loop reads CASSLIDRPSTDTQYF. DNA for the CDR3: TGTGCCAGCAGCTTGATCGACCGCCCGAGCACAGATACGCAGTATTTT.

This clonotype was detected many times. J is TRBJ2-1 and V is TRBV20-1; 8 bases line up with TRBD2. Germline assignment: CDR1 DFQATT and CDR2 SNEGSKA (reference sequence). The CDR3 runs to 16 residues. The ends lost 3 bases at V and 0 bases at J; junction bases unmatched: 7. DNA for the CDR3: TGCAGTGCTAGGCCACTAGCGGAGAGCTCCTACAATGAGCAGTTCTTC. Translated, it gives CSARPLAESSYNEQFF.

This chain uses TRBV25-1 with TRBJ1-2; D is unclear. The germline CDR1 and CDR2 sequences are MGHDK and SYGVNS. This CDR3 spans 16 amino acids. Trimming shortened V by 0 bases and J by 6 bases, and 17 bases separated the two germline ends. This chain's CDR3 is CASSEYASEGIDGYTF. The CDR3 DNA is TGTGCCAGCAGTGAATATGCCTCAGAGGGCATCGATGGCTACACCTTC.